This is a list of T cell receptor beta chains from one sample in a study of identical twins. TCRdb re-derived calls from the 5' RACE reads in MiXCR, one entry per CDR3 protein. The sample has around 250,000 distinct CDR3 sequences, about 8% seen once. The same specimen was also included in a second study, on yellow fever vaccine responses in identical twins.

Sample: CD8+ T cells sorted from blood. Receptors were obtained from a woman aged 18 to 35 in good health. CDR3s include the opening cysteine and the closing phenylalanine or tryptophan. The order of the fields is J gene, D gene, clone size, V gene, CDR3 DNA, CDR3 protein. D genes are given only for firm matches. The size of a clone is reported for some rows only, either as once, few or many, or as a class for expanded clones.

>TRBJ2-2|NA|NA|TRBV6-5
TGTGCCAGCAGTTATTACAGGGAGAGCACCGGGGAGCTGTTTTTT
CASSYYRESTGELFF
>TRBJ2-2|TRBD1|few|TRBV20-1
TGCAGTGCTAGAGGGGACAGGGGGAACACCGGGGAGCTGTTTTTT
CSARGDRGNTGELFF
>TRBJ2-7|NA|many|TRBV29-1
TGCAGCGTTGACTCCGGGGTCTCATCCGAGCAGTACTTC
CSVDSGVSSEQYF
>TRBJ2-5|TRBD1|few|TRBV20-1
TGCAGTGCTCAGGGGGCGATTAGCGTGAGGGCACAAGAGACCCAGTACTTC
CSAQGAISVRAQETQYF
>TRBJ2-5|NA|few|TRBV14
TGTGCCAGCAGCCCCGACTATCTACAAGAGACCCAGTACTTC
CASSPDYLQETQYF
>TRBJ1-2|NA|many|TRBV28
TGTGCCAGCAGTTTCAGGGCTAACTATGGCTACACCTTC
CASSFRANYGYTF
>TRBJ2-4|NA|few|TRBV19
TGTGCCAGTAGTCTTCAGTACTTC
CASSLQYF
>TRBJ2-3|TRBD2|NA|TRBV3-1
TGTGCCAGCAGCCATCGGGCTAGCGGGGTTGCAGATACGCAGTATTTT
CASSHRASGVADTQYF
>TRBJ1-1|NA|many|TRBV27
TGTGCCAGCAGTTTGTCCAGGGACACTGAAGCTTTCTTT
CASSLSRDTEAFF
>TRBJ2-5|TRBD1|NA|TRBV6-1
TGTGCCAGCAGTACCCCGGACAGGGGGGCAGAGACCCAGTACTTC
CASSTPDRGAETQYF
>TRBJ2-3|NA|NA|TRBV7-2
TGTGCCAGCAGCTTAGGGGTTTCCGATGCCGATACGCAGTATTTT
CASSLGVSDADTQYF
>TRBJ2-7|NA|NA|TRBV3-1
TGTGCCAGCAGCACCCGCGACTACCCAAGCTCCTACGAGCAGTACTTC
CASSTRDYPSSYEQYF
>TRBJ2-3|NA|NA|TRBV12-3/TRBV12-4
TGTGCCAGCAGTTTTCCCCCGAGGACAGATACGCAGTATTTT
CASSFPPRTDTQYF
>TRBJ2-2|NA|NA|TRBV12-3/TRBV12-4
TGTGCCAGCAGTTTACGGGTAGCCGGGGAGCTGTTTTTT
CASSLRVAGELFF
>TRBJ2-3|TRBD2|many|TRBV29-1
TGCAGCGTTGTTTTACTAGCGGGAGCCCCAGATACGCAGTATTTT
CSVVLLAGAPDTQYF
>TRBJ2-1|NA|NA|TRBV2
TGTGCCAGCAGTGTGGACAGTGGGGGAAATGAGCAGTTCTTC
CASSVDSGGNEQFF
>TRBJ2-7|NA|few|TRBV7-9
TGTGCCAGCAGCGCCGTTCTGGGACATTACGAGCAGTACTTC
CASSAVLGHYEQYF
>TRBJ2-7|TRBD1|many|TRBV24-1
TGTGCCACCTGGAATGGACAGGGGGCATCCTACGAGCAGTACTTC
CATWNGQGASYEQYF
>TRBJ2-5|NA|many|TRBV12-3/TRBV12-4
TGTGCCAGCAGTCACAGTCGGGACAATCAAGAGACCCAGTACTTC
CASSHSRDNQETQYF
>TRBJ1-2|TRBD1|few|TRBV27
TGTGCCAGCAGTTTAGACCCCACCGGTGACAGGGGATGGGGCTACACCTTC
CASSLDPTGDRGWGYTF
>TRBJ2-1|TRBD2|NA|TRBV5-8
TGTGCCAGCAGCTTGACCGGGACTAGGCCTAGGGAGCAGTTCTTC
CASSLTGTRPREQFF
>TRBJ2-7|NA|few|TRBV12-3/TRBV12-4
TGTGCCAGCAGTTTAAACCCGGAAACCTACGAGCAGTACTTC
CASSLNPETYEQYF